The 27 T cell receptor beta chains in this list originate from one sample, sequenced in a study of beta chain features in type 1 diabetes. The entirety of the isolated RNA underwent reverse transcription, so expressed TCRB transcripts were sequenced. Libraries were prepared by immunoSEQ multiplex PCR; TCRdb keeps only in-frame clonotypes and omits some of them. The data contain about 40,000 clones, around 60% of them singletons. The sample was Tregs from blood. The receptor source for this set is a woman in her twenties or thirties in good health.

This clone came up a few times. The V call is TRBV4-3, the J call TRBJ2-1, with TRBD2 identical over 13 bases. V was pared by 3 bases and J by 8 bases, with 10 bases of the junction left unmatched. The CDR3 sequence is 17 residues long. Germline lookup yields CDR1 LGHNA and CDR2 YSLEER. The CDR3 DNA sequence: TGCGCCAGCAGCCAGGTCTTACTAGCGGGAGGGATCCATGAGCAGTTCTTC. Its translation is CASSQVLLAGGIHEQFF.

This chain connects TRBV30 to TRBJ1-5; TRBD1 matches 7 bases. The CDR3 sequence is 13 residues long. The germline V gene encodes CDR1 GTSNPN and CDR2 SVGIG (reference sequence). V gave up 2 bases and J gave up 7 bases; unmatched junction bases: 5. Here the CDR3 DNA reads TGTGCCTGGAGTCGACAGGGTGGGCAGCCCCAGCATTTT. Translating it yields CAWSRQGGQPQHF.

V gene TRBV5-6 combines with J gene TRBJ2-7; tentatively, D is TRBD1 (6 bases). Germline CDR1 SGHDT, CDR2 YYEEEE. V shed 5 bases and J shed 4 bases, with 13 bases lying between them. The CDR3 extends over 13 amino acids. The CDR3: CASSSGTKYEQYF. In nucleotides, the CDR3 is TGTGCCAGCAGTTCGGGGACAAAATACGAGCAGTACTTC.

This clone was picked up a small number of times. This chain connects TRBV28 to TRBJ2-4; maybe TRBD2 (5 bases). The germline V and J ends were trimmed by 5 bases and 0 bases, with 14 bases remaining between them. Germline CDR1 and CDR2: MDHEN and SYDVKM. The CDR3 length is 16 residues. CDR3: CASSPLKRVAKNIQYF. As DNA, the CDR3 is TGTGCCAGCAGTCCCCTTAAGAGGGTAGCCAAAAACATTCAGTACTTC.

The J gene is TRBJ2-3, the V gene TRBV6-1, with a weak D call TRBD1 (5 bases). The CDR3 runs to 16 residues. Trimming left V 1 base short and J 2 bases short, with 13 bases between. Germline CDR1 and CDR2: MNHNS and SASEGT. The CDR3 loop reads CASSEVGHVLTDTQYF. Here the CDR3 DNA reads TGTGCCAGCAGTGAAGTGGGGCACGTCCTCACAGATACGCAGTATTTT.

This rearrangement joins TRBV6-6 to TRBJ1-3, with D possibly matching TRBD1 (6 bases). Germline CDR1 is MNHNY and CDR2 is SVGAGI (reference sequence). The CDR3 covers 15 residues. Trimming pared 5 bases from V and 0 bases from J, leaving 11 bases between. The CDR3 nucleotides read TGTGCCAGCAGTCCTACAGGGTCCTCTGGAAACACCATATATTTT. This gives the protein CASSPTGSSGNTIYF.

V and J are TRBV29-1 and TRBJ1-3; D may be TRBD1 (5 bases). The V and J ends lost 5 bases and 0 bases respectively, with 8 bases between them. Germline V gives CDR1 SQVTM, CDR2 ANQGSEA. The CDR3 length is 13 residues. The CDR3 DNA is TGCAGCGTTTCACAGGTCTCTGGAAACACCATATATTTT. Encoded protein: CSVSQVSGNTIYF.

The chain recombines TRBV7-2 with TRBJ1-4; 8 bases match TRBD1. V gave up 6 bases and J gave up 6 bases; unmatched junction bases: 18. CDR3 length: 18 amino acids. Germline-derived CDR1 and CDR2 are SGHTA and FQGNSA. This chain's CDR3 is CASSPYARRGRLDEKLFF. DNA of the CDR3: TGTGCCAGCAGTCCATATGCCCGCAGGGGGCGCCTTGATGAAAAACTGTTTTTT.

The chain couples TRBV28 to TRBJ2-1; 7 bases line up with TRBD1. CDR3 size: 15 residues. Germline CDR1 MDHEN, CDR2 SYDVKM. The junction had 10 bases not matched to a gene; V was cut back by 8 bases and J by 3 bases. The CDR3 sequence is CASSRLTGHYNEQFF. The CDR3 region has the DNA TGTGCCAGCTCCAGATTGACAGGGCACTACAATGAGCAGTTCTTC.

This rearrangement joins TRBV23-1 to TRBJ2-5; 12 bases are shared with TRBD1. TRBV23-1 is given ORF status, its function remaining uncertain. The ends lost 2 bases at V and 0 bases at J; junction bases unmatched: 4. The CDR3 sequence is 17 residues long. The DNA for the CDR3 is TGCGCCAGCAGTCAAGAGGGACAGGGGGCGTACCAAGAGACCCAGTACTTC. Translating gives CASSQEGQGAYQETQYF.

The chain employs TRBV7-9 and TRBJ2-1; D remains unclear. Germline-derived CDR1 and CDR2 are SEHNR and FQNEAQ (reference sequence). The germline V and J ends were trimmed by 1 base and 5 bases, with 9 bases remaining between them. CDR3 size: 14 residues. DNA of the CDR3: TGTGCCAGCAGCTTAGGAGAGGTTGACAATGAGCAGTTCTTC. Residues: CASSLGEVDNEQFF. Using reference TRBV7-9 and TRBJ2-1 for the parts outside the CDR3, the full variable domain is DTGVSQNPRHKITKRGQNVTFRCDPISEHNRLYWYRQTLGQGPEFLTYFQNEAQLEKSRLLSDRFSAERPKGSFSTLEIQRTEQGDSAMYLCASSLGEVDNEQFFGPGTRLTVL.

The chain carries TRBV2 and TRBJ1-1, with D unresolved. The CDR3 extends over 16 amino acids. From germline, CDR1 is SNHLY and CDR2 FYNNEI. V lost 6 bases and J 1 base, leaving 18 bases between the germline ends. The DNA of the CDR3 is TGTGCCAGCAGAAGTTATCGTCAGGTCAAGAACACTGAAGCTTTCTTT. Protein sequence: CASRSYRQVKNTEAFF.

J is TRBJ2-3 and V is TRBV11-1; 7 bases agree with TRBD2. The trim removed 5 bases at V and 3 bases at J, leaving 5 bases unmatched. CDR1 is SGHAT and CDR2 is FQDESV in the germline V gene (reference sequence). The CDR3 has 14 amino acids. In nucleotides, the CDR3 is TGTGCCAGCAGCCGCGGGGAGGGGACAGATACGCAGTATTTT. The encoded protein is CASSRGEGTDTQYF.

V and J are TRBV7-2 and TRBJ2-3, with D maybe TRBD2 (6 bases). V was cut by 6 bases and J by 3 bases, with 13 bases left in between. This CDR3 has 14 residues. Germline lookup yields CDR1 SGHTA and CDR2 FQGNSA. DNA for the CDR3: TGTGCCAGCAGGCGCGGGGTGGGAACAGATACGCAGTATTTT. Amino acids: CASRRGVGTDTQYF.

The V call is TRBV9, the J call TRBJ1-1; D may be TRBD1 (5 bases). V was clipped by 3 bases and J by 0 bases, with 24 bases between them. The CDR3 has 19 amino acids. Germline loops: CDR1 SGDLS, CDR2 YYNGEE. The CDR3 coding sequence is TGTGCCAGCAGCGGAGGGTGGGAAGTAGACGGGACTCTGAACACTGAAGCTTTCTTT. This sequence encodes CASSGGWEVDGTLNTEAFF.

The chain joins TRBV6-6 to TRBJ1-4, with 7 bases fitting TRBD1. The CDR3 runs to 12 residues. Germline lookup yields CDR1 MNHNY and CDR2 SVGAGI (reference sequence). Trimming cost V 2 bases and J 16 bases; bases outside gene matches: 7. Written as DNA, the CDR3 is TGTGCCAGCAGTTACACGGGGACAGCAAGGTTTTTT. Translation: CASSYTGTARFF.

The chain carries TRBV18 and TRBJ2-4; D may be TRBD2 (6 bases). The CDR3 is 14 amino acids. Germline values: CDR1 KGHSH, CDR2 LQKENI. Trimming stripped 3 bases from V and 8 bases from J, with 14 bases between. This CDR3 reads CASSPRQQRDIQYF. As DNA, the CDR3 is TGTGCCAGCTCACCGCGACAGCAGCGGGACATTCAGTACTTC.

The chain recombines TRBV15 with TRBJ2-7; 8 bases are a match to TRBD2. The ends lost 1 base at V and 1 base at J; junction bases unmatched: 6. Per the germline V gene, CDR1 is LNHNV and CDR2 is YYDKDF (reference sequence). The CDR3 contains 16 residues. DNA for the CDR3: TGTGCCACCAGCAGAGGCCAAACTAGCGGATCCTACGAGCAGTACTTC. This codes for CATSRGQTSGSYEQYF.

The rearrangement links TRBV11-2 to TRBJ2-1; 9 bases line up with TRBD1. Germline loops: CDR1 SGHAT, CDR2 FQNNGV. The CDR3 sequence is 14 residues long. The V segment lost 5 bases and the J segment 3 bases; nucleotides outside the gene matches: 2. This CDR3 is CASSRDRDYNEQFF. The CDR3 bases are TGTGCCAGCAGCCGGGACAGGGACTACAATGAGCAGTTCTTC.

The V gene is TRBV7-9, the J gene TRBJ1-1; no reliable D call. The CDR3 covers 13 residues. The germline V gene has CDR1 SEHNR and CDR2 FQNEAQ (reference sequence). V lost 4 bases and J 0 bases, leaving 6 bases between the germline ends. The CDR3 protein is CASSSEVNTEAFF. The CDR3 DNA reads TGTGCCAGCAGCTCGGAGGTGAACACTGAAGCTTTCTTT.

The gene calls are TRBV7-2 and TRBJ1-1; D gene unclear. In germline, CDR1 is SGHTA, CDR2 FQGNSA. The CDR3 consists of 14 residues. Trimming pared 1 base from V and 5 bases from J, leaving 11 bases between. As DNA, the CDR3 is TGTGCCAGCAGCTTAGTCCCCCCGAGGACTGAAGCTTTCTTT. Its protein product is CASSLVPPRTEAFF.

The rearrangement uses TRBV7-2 and TRBJ1-5; 9 bases are shared with TRBD1. Unmatched junction bases numbered 4, after V lost 5 bases and J lost 5 bases. CDR3 length: 14 amino acids. Germline CDR1 reads SGHTA; CDR2 reads FQGNSA. The CDR3 DNA is TGTGCCAGCAGCGCCAGGACAGGGGATCAGCCCCAGCATTTT. Amino acids: CASSARTGDQPQHF.

The chain is built from TRBV28 and TRBJ1-2; perhaps TRBD1 as D (6 bases). Germline CDR1 reads MDHEN; CDR2 reads SYDVKM. The germline V and J ends were trimmed by 2 bases and 3 bases, with 7 bases remaining between them. The CDR3 length is 13 residues. The CDR3 nucleotides are TGTGCCAGCAGTTTAGGGGGCTACTATGGCTACACCTTC. Translated: CASSLGGYYGYTF.

This clone was seen more than once but under ten times. The J gene is TRBJ2-6, the V gene TRBV7-3; D might be TRBD1 (6 bases). Germline V gene lookup returns CDR1 SGHTA and CDR2 FQGTGA. V gave up 5 bases and J gave up 0 bases, with 20 bases separating them. The CDR3 runs to 19 residues. In DNA form, the CDR3 reads TGTGCCAGCAGCCCTCACGGTCGGACAGACTTCTCTGGGGCCAACGTCCTGACTTTC. Its protein product is CASSPHGRTDFSGANVLTF. The full variable domain, in which reference TRBV7-3 and TRBJ2-6 provide the parts outside the CDR3, is GAGVSQTPSNKVTEKGKYVELRCDPISGHTALYWYRQSLGQGPEFLIYFQGTGAADDSGLPNDRFFAVRPEGSVSTLKIQRTERGDSAVYLCASSPHGRTDFSGANVLTFGAGSRLTVL.

The chain couples TRBV14 to TRBJ1-4; possible D gene TRBD1, 5 bases. Between the trimmed V and J ends, which lost 2 bases and 2 bases, there was a span of 9 bases. CDR3 length: 15 amino acids. CDR1 SGHDN and CDR2 FVKESK come from the germline V gene. DNA for the CDR3: TGTGCCAGCAGCCAACAACCAGGGACTAATGAAAAACTGTTTTTT. This codes for CASSQQPGTNEKLFF.

V and J are TRBV7-9 and TRBJ2-2; 9 bases are a match to TRBD2. From germline, CDR1 is SEHNR and CDR2 FQNEAQ (reference sequence). The CDR3 is made up of 16 amino acids. The junction had 7 bases not matched to a gene; V was cut back by 4 bases and J by 4 bases. CDR3 residues: CASSSRLADATGELFF. The CDR3 DNA sequence: TGTGCCAGCAGCTCCAGACTAGCGGATGCCACCGGGGAGCTGTTTTTT. Filled out from reference TRBV7-9 and TRBJ2-2, the complete variable domain reads DTGVSQNPRHKITKRGQNVTFRCDPISEHNRLYWYRQTLGQGPEFLTYFQNEAQLEKSRLLSDRFSAERPKGSFSTLEIQRTEQGDSAMYLCASSSRLADATGELFFGEGSRLTVL.

The chain is built from TRBV5-6 and TRBJ1-4, with D perhaps TRBD1 (5 bases). The V end lost 3 bases, the J end lost 7 bases, and 13 bases lay between the germline ends. This CDR3 region has 14 residues. The V gene's germline CDR1 is SGHDT and CDR2 YYEEEE. The CDR3 DNA reads TGTGCCAGCAGCTCATGGCGGGGGTTTGAAAAACTGTTTTTT. It is translated as CASSSWRGFEKLFF.